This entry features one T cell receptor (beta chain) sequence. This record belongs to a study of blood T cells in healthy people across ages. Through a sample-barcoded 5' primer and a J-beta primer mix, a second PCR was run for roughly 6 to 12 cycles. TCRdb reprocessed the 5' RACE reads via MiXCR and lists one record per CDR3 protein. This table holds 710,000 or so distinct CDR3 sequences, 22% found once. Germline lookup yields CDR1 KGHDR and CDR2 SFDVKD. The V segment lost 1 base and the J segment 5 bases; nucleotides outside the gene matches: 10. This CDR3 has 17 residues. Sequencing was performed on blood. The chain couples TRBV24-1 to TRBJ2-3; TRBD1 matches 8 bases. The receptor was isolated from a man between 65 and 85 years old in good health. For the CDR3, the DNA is TGTGCCACCAGTGATTTATCGACAGGGGAGGAAGGAGATACGCAGTATTTT. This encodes CATSDLSTGEEGDTQYF.